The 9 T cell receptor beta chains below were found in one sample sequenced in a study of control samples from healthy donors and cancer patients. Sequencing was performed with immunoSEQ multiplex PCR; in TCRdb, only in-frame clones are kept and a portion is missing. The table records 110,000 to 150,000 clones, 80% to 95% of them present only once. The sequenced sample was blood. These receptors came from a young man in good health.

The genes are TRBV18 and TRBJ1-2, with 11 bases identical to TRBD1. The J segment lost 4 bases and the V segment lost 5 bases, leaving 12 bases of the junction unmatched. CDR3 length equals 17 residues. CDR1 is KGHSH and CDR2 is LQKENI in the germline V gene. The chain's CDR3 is CASSERAGTGGTYGYTF. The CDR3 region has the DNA TGTGCCAGCTCAGAACGAGCCGGGACAGGGGGGACCTATGGCTACACCTTC.

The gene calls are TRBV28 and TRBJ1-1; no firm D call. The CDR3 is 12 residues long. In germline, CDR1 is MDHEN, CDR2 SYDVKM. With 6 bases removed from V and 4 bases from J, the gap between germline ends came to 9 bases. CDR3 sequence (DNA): TGTGCCAGCAGAACCAGTGGCACTGAAGCTTTCTTT. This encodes CASRTSGTEAFF.

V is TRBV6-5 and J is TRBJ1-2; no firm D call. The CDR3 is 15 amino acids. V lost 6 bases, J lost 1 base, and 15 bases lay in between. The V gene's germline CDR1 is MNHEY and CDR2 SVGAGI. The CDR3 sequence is CASRGGTANNYGYTF. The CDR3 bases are TGTGCCAGCAGAGGTGGAACGGCTAATAACTATGGCTACACCTTC.

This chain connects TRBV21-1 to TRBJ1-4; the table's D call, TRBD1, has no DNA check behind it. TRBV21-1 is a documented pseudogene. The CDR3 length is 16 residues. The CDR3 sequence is CASSKLGTGCNEKLFF. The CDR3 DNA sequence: TGTGCCAGCAGCAAATTGGGGACAGGATGTAATGAAAAACTGTTTTTT.

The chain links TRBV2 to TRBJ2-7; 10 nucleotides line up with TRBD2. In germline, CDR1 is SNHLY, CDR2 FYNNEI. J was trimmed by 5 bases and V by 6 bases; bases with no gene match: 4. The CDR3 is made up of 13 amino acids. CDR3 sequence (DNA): TGTGCCAGCAGAGGGACTAGCGCAAACGAGCAGTACTTC. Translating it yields CASRGTSANEQYF.

CDR3 in DNA: TGTGCCAGCAGTTTAGCGGGGGAGTCAACTAATGAAAAACTGTTTTTT. Protein: CASSLAGESTNEKLFF. V is TRBV28 and J is TRBJ1-4; tentatively, D is TRBD1 (5 bases). Germline V gene sequence: CDR1 MDHEN, CDR2 SYDVKM. This CDR3 region has 16 residues. V lost 2 bases and J 0 bases, leaving 10 bases between the germline ends. Supplemented by reference TRBV28 and TRBJ1-4, the full variable domain reads DVKVTQSSRYLVKRTGEKVFLECVQDMDHENMFWYRQDPGLGLRLIYFSYDVKMKEKGDIPEGYSVSREKKERFSLILESASTNQTSMYLCASSLAGESTNEKLFFGSGTQLSVL.

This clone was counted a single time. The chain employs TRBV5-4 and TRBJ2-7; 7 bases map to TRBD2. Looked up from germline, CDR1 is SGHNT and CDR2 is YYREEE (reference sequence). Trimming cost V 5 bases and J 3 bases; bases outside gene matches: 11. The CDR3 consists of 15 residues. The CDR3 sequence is CASRVGGSPLYEQYF. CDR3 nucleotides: TGTGCCAGCAGGGTGGGAGGGTCGCCCCTCTACGAGCAGTACTTC.

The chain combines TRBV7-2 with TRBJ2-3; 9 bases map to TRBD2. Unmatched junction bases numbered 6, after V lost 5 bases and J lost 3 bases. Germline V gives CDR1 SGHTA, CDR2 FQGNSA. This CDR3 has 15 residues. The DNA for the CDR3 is TGTGCCAGCAGCCCCATAGCGGGAGTGACAGATACGCAGTATTTT. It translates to CASSPIAGVTDTQYF.

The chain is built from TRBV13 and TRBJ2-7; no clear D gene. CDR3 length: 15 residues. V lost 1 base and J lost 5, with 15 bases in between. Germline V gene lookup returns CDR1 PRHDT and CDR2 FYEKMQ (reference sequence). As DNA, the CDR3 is TGTGCCAGCAGCTTAGTAGGAGAACGCGGTAACGAGCAGTACTTC. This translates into CASSLVGERGNEQYF.